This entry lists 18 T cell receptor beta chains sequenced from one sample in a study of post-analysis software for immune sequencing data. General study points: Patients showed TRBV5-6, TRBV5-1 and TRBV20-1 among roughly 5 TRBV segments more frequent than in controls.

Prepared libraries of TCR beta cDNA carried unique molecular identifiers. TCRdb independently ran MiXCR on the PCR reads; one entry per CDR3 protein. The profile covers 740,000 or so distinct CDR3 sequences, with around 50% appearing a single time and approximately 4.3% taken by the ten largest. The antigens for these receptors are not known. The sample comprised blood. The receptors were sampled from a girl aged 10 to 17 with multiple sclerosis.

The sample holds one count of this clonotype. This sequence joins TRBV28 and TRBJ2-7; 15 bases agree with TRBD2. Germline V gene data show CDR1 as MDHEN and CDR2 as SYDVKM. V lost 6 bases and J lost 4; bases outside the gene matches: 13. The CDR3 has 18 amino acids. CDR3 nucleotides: TGTGCCAGCAGAAGTGCAGGGACTAGCGGGAGGAGGGGGTACGAGCAGTACTTC. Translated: CASRSAGTSGRRGYEQYF.

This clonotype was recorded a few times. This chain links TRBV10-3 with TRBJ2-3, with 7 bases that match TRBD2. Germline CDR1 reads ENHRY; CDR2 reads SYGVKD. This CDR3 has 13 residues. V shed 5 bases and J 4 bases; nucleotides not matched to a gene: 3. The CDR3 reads CAISRLAADTQYF. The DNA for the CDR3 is TGTGCCATCAGTCGACTAGCTGCAGATACGCAGTATTTT.

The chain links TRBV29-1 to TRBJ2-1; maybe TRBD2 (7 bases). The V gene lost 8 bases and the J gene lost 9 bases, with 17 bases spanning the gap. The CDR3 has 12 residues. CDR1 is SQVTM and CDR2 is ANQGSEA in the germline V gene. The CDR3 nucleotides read TGCAGCCTAAACCCGGGGGGCGGTGAGCAGTTCTTC. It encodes CSLNPGGGEQFF.

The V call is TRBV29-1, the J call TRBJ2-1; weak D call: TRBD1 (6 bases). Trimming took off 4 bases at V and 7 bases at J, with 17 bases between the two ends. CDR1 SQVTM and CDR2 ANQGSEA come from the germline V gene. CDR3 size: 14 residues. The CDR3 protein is CSVGPSHGQNEQFF. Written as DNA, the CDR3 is TGCAGCGTTGGCCCCAGCCACGGACAGAATGAGCAGTTCTTC.

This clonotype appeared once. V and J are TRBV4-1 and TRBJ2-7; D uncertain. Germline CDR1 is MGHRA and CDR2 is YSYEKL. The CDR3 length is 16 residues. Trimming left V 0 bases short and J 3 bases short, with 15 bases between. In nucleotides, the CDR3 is TGCGCCAGCAGCCAAGAAGGGCCCGGTGGGCACTACGAGCAGTACTTC. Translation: CASSQEGPGGHYEQYF.

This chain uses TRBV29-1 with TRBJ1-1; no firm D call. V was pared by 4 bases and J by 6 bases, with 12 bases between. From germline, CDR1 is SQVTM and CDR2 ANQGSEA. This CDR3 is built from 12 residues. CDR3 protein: CSVVGPTAEAFF. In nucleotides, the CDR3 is TGCAGCGTTGTTGGTCCGACGGCTGAAGCTTTCTTT.

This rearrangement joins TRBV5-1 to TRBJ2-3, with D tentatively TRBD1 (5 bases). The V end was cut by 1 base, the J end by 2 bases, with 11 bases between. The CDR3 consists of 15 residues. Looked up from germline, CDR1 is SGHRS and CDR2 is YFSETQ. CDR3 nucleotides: TGCGCCAGCAGCTTGTATTCAGGGCCCACAGATACGCAGTATTTT. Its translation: CASSLYSGPTDTQYF.

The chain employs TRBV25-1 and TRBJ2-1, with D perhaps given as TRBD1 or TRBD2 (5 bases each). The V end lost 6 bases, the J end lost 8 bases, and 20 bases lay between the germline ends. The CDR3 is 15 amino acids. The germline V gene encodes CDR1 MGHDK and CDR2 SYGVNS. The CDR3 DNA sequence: TGTGCCAGCAGGAAACCGGGACCAAAAAACGATGAGCAGTTCTTC. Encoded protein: CASRKPGPKNDEQFF.

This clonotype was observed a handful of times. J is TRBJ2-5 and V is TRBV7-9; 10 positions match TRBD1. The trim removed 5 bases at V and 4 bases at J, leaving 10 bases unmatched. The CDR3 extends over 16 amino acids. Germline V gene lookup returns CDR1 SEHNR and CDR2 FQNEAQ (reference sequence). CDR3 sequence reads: CASSITRQGASETQYF. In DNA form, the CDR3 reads TGTGCCAGCAGCATTACCCGACAGGGGGCATCAGAGACCCAGTACTTC.

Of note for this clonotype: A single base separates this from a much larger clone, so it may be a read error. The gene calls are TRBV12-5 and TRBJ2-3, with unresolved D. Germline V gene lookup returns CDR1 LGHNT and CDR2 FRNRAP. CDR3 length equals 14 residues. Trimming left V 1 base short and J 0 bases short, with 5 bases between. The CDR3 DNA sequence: TGTGCTAGTGGTTTGGGAGACAGCACAGATACGCAGTATTTT. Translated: CASGLGDSTDTQYF. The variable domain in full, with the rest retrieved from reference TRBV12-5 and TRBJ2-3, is DARVTQTPRHKVTEMGQEVTMRCQPILGHNTVFWYRQTMMQGLELLAYFRNRAPLDDSGMPKDRFSAEMPDATLATLKIQPSEPRDSAVYFCASGLGDSTDTQYFGPGTRLTVL.

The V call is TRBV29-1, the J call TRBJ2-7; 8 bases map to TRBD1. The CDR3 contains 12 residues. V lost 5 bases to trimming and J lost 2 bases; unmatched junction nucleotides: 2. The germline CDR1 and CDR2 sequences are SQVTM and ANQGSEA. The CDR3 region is CSVTGGPYEQYF. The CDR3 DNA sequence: TGCAGCGTTACAGGGGGGCCCTACGAGCAGTACTTC.

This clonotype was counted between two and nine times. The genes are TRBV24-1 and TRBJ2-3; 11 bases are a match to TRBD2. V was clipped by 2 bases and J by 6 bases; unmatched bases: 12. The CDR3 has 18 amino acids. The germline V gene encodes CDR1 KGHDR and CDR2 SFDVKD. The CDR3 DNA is TGTGCCACCAGTGATTCGGGGGCTAGCGGGGGGACCCCCGATACGCAGTATTTT. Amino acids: CATSDSGASGGTPDTQYF.

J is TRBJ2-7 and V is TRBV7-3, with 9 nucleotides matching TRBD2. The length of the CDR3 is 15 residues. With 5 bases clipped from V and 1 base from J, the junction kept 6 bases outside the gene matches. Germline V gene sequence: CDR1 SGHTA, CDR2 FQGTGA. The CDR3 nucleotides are TGTGCCAGCAGCGCCCCTAGCGGGGCATCCTACGAGCAGTACTTC. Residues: CASSAPSGASYEQYF.

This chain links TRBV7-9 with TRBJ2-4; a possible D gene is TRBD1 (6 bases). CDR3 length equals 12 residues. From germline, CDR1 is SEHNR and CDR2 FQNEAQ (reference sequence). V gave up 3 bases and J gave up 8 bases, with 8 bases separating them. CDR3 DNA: TGTGCCAGCAGCTTTGAGGGGGACATTCAGTACTTC. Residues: CASSFEGDIQYF.

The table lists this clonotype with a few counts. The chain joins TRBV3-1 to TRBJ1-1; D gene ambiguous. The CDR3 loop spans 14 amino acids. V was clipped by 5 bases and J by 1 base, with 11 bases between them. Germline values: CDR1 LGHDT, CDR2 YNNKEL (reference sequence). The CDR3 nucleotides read TGTGCCAGCAGCAACGCTCGACGGAACACTGAAGCTTTCTTT. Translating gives CASSNARRNTEAFF.

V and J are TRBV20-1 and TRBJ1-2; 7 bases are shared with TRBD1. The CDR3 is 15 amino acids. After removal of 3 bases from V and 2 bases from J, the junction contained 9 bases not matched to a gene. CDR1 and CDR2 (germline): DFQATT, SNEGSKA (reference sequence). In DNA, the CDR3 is TGCAGTGCTAGGAAGACCGGGACAGCGAACTATGGCTACACCTTC. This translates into CSARKTGTANYGYTF.

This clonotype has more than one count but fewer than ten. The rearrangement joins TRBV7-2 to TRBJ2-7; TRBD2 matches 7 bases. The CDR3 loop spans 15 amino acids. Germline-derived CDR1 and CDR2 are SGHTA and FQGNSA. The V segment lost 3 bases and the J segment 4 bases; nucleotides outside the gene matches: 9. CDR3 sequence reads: CASSLVAAGAYEQYF. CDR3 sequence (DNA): TGTGCCAGCAGCTTGGTCGCGGCGGGAGCATACGAGCAGTACTTC.

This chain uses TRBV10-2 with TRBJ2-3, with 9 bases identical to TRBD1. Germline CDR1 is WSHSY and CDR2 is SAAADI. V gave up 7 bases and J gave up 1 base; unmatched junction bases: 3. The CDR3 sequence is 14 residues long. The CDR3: CASIRDRGTDTQYF. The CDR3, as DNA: TGCGCCAGCATCCGGGACAGGGGCACAGATACGCAGTATTTT.